The T cell receptor (beta chain) under discussion was sequenced for a study of CD8 T cells in Susac syndrome. Overall study: Patients with Susac syndrome were therapy-naive, treated with corticosteroids, or treated with intravenous immunoglobulin alone when blood was collected. Overall study findings and caveats: The CD4+ T cell repertoires, which came from Susac syndrome patients, showed no sign of clonal expansion.

RNA totalling about 0.5 to 1 ug underwent reverse transcription with random hexamers. immunoSEQ multiplex PCR amplified TCR beta CDR3 across 54 Vbeta, 13 Jbeta. One entry per CDR3 protein, called by TCRdb with MiXCR from the immunoSEQ multiplex PCR reads. The sample comprises some 170,000 distinct CDR3 sequences, about 94% of which are singletons, and 0.099% rests with the top ten. The ends were cut back, 9 bases at V and 0 bases at J, with 12 bases in the middle. Germline V gives CDR1 MDHEN, CDR2 SYDVKM. CDR3 length: 14 amino acids. The sequenced target, TCR beta, came from blood CD8+ and CD4+ T cells. Note on this clonotype: What it binds is not known.

This TCR derives from a human donor with Susac syndrome. This sequence joins TRBV28 and TRBJ1-3, with D unresolved. The sample taken for sequencing was CD4+ T cells from PBMCs. The CDR3: CASLTGDSGNTIYF. The CDR3 DNA reads TGTGCCAGTTTGACGGGCGACTCTGGAAACACCATATATTTT.